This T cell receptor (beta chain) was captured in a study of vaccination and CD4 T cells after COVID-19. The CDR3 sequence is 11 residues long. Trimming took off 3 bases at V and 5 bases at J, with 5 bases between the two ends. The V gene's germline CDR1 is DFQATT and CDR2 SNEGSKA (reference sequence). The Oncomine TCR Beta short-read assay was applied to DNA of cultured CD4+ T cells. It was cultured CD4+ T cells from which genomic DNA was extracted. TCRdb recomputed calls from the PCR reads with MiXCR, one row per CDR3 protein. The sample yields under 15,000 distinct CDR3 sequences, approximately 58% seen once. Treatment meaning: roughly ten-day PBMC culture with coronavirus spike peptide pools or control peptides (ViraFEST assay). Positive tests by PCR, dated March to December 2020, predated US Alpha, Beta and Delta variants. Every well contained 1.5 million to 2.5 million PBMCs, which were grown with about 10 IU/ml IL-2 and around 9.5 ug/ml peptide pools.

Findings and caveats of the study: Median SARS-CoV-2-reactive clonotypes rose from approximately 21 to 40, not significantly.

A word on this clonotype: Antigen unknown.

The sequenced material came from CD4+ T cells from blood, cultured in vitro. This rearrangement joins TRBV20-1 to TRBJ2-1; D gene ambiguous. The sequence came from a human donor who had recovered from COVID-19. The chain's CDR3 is CSARGDNEQFF. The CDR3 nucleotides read TGCAGTGCTAGGGGCGACAATGAGCAGTTCTTC.